These T cell receptor beta chains were read from a single sample in a study of prognosis after radiotherapy for stage I lung cancer. TCRdb called the multiplex PCR reads again in MiXCR, with one record for every CDR3 protein. The table has 17,000 or so distinct CDR3 sequences, around 45% seen once. Sequencing was performed on PBMCs, taken before or after stereotactic body radiation therapy (not recorded which). All receptors derive from a donor older than 45 with non-small cell lung cancer. Both conserved end residues are part of each CDR3. Fields, in order: CDR3 length, V gene, J gene, clone size, D gene, CDR3 protein, CDR3 DNA. The D gene is left open where the match is weak. Clone size appears in some rows only: once, few, many, or a class for an expanded clone.

17	TRBV28	TRBJ1-2	medium-sized	TRBD1	CASSLLDRGRVNYGYTF	TGTGCCAGCAGTTTATTGGACAGGGGGCGCGTTAACTATGGCTACACCTTC
15	TRBV6-1	TRBJ2-3	-	-	CASSETRGSPDTQYF	TGTGCCAGCAGTGAAACGAGAGGGAGTCCAGATACGCAGTATTTT
12	TRBV20-1	TRBJ2-1	many	-	CSARDGGDEQFF	TGCAGTGCTAGAGATGGCGGAGATGAGCAGTTCTTC
15	TRBV6-1	TRBJ1-6	-	TRBD1	CASSTAWTGSSPLHF	TGTGCCAGCAGCACCGCCTGGACAGGATCCTCACCCCTCCACTTT
12	TRBV12-3/TRBV12-4	TRBJ2-7	-	-	CASSYTGFEQYF	TGTGCCAGCAGTTATACAGGGTTCGAACAGTACTTC
14	TRBV5-1	TRBJ1-2	-	-	CASSLGAGSFGYTF	TGCGCCAGCAGCTTAGGGGCAGGGTCCTTTGGCTACACCTTC
15	TRBV11-2	TRBJ2-1	medium-sized	-	CASSFSRGGFNEQFF	TGTGCCAGCAGCTTTTCCAGGGGAGGATTTAATGAGCAGTTCTTC
16	TRBV7-2	TRBJ2-3	-	-	CASGQIASSFPDTQYF	TGTGCCAGCGGTCAGATAGCCTCGTCTTTCCCAGATACGCAGTATTTT
15	TRBV6-5	TRBJ2-7	medium-sized	TRBD2	CASSYSTSGGYEQYF	TGTGCCAGCAGTTACTCGACTAGCGGGGGCTACGAGCAGTACTTC
14	TRBV7-3	TRBJ2-3	many	-	CASSFLARGDTQYF	TGTGCCAGCAGCTTCCTAGCAAGGGGAGATACGCAGTATTTT
17	TRBV6-2/TRBV6-3	TRBJ2-1	many	TRBD2	CASSYSHTSGIYNEQFF	TGTGCCAGCAGTTACTCTCATACTAGCGGGATCTACAATGAGCAGTTCTTC
15	TRBV10-3	TRBJ1-2	-	-	CAISESAGMSYGYTF	TGTGCCATCAGTGAGTCGGCAGGGATGAGCTATGGCTACACCTTC
15	TRBV7-9	TRBJ2-3	many	-	CASSLGLVRGDTQYF	TGTGCCAGCAGCTTAGGTTTAGTACGTGGAGATACGCAGTATTTT
15	TRBV28	TRBJ1-2	-	-	CASTGETVANYGYTF	TGTGCCAGCACTGGAGAGACAGTAGCTAACTATGGCTACACCTTC
14	TRBV12-3/TRBV12-4	TRBJ1-1	medium-sized	-	CASSLMSGLAEAFF	TGTGCCAGCAGTTTAATGTCTGGGCTGGCTGAAGCTTTCTTT
18	TRBV6-1	TRBJ1-6	medium-sized	TRBD1	CASSTLRQGSSYNSPLHF	TGTGCCAGCAGCACCCTCCGACAGGGAAGCTCCTATAATTCACCCCTCCACTTT
13	TRBV4-3	TRBJ2-1	many	-	CASSRQANNEQFF	TGCGCCAGCAGCCGACAGGCAAACAATGAGCAGTTCTTC
17	TRBV11-2	TRBJ1-3	-	TRBD1	CASSRERDRVTGNTIYF	TGTGCCAGCAGTCGAGAGCGGGACAGGGTCACTGGAAACACCATATATTTT
14	TRBV14	TRBJ2-5	few	-	CASSRLDGQETQYF	TGTGCCAGCAGCCGACTAGATGGGCAAGAGACCCAGTACTTC
15	TRBV12-3/TRBV12-4	TRBJ2-3	-	-	CASSLTEINTDTQYF	TGTGCCAGCAGTTTAACGGAGATCAACACAGATACGCAGTATTTT
17	TRBV14	TRBJ2-3	many	-	CASSQGGLRWGTDTQYF	TGTGCCAGCAGCCAGGGGGGGCTCCGGTGGGGCACAGATACGCAGTATTTT
14	TRBV7-9	TRBJ2-3	many	TRBD2	CAVRLAGGTDTQYF	TGTGCCGTCAGATTAGCGGGAGGGACAGATACGCAGTATTTT
14	TRBV15	TRBJ2-7	-	-	CATSREGDLDEQYF	TGTGCCACCAGCAGAGAGGGGGATTTGGACGAGCAGTACTTC
15	TRBV20-1	TRBJ2-5	many	TRBD2	CSARMLAGGPETQYF	TGCAGTGCTAGAATGCTAGCGGGAGGGCCCGAGACCCAGTACTTC
14	TRBV7-8	TRBJ2-7	-	-	CASSLRGAGYEQYF	TGTGCCAGCAGCCTCAGGGGCGCGGGCTACGAGCAGTACTTC
12	TRBV6-2/TRBV6-3	TRBJ2-2	-	-	CAITWDTGELFF	TGTGCCATCACCTGGGACACCGGGGAGCTGTTTTTT
14	TRBV14	TRBJ2-2	many	TRBD1	CASSPGTAPGELFF	TGTGCCAGCAGTCCCGGGACAGCACCCGGGGAGCTGTTTTTT
16	TRBV5-1	TRBJ2-2	-	TRBD1	CASSLHRGTNTGELFF	TGCGCCAGCAGCTTGCACAGGGGGACGAACACCGGGGAGCTGTTTTTT
13	TRBV5-1	TRBJ1-1	many	TRBD1	CASSLQGSTEAFF	TGCGCCAGCAGCTTACAGGGGAGCACTGAAGCTTTCTTT
15	TRBV28	TRBJ2-1	-	-	CASRRLLGAGNEQFF	TGTGCCAGCAGGCGCCTCCTGGGGGCAGGCAATGAGCAGTTCTTC
15	TRBV2	TRBJ2-5	many	TRBD1	CASSEQGVIGETQYF	TGTGCCAGCAGTGAACAGGGGGTAATTGGAGAGACCCAGTACTTC
17	TRBV24-1	TRBJ2-2	-	TRBD2	CATSDNLAGEGTGELFF	TGTGCCACCAGTGATAACCTAGCGGGAGAAGGAACCGGGGAGCTGTTTTTT
15	TRBV12-5	TRBJ2-1	many	-	CASGGGDRQYNEQFF	TGTGCTAGTGGTGGGGGCGACAGACAGTACAATGAGCAGTTCTTC
15	TRBV9	TRBJ2-1	-	TRBD1	CASSVLQGASNEQFF	TGTGCCAGCAGCGTCTTACAGGGGGCAAGCAATGAGCAGTTCTTC
15	TRBV5-1	TRBJ2-1	-	TRBD1	CASSVGTGGYNEQFF	TGCGCCAGCAGCGTCGGGACAGGGGGCTACAATGAGCAGTTCTTC
12	TRBV20-1	TRBJ2-7	many	-	CSAPKDLAEQYF	TGCAGTGCTCCGAAAGACCTGGCCGAGCAGTACTTC
13	TRBV6-1	TRBJ1-1	-	-	CASTVWDSYEAFF	TGTGCCAGCACCGTGTGGGACTCCTATGAAGCTTTCTTT
15	TRBV20-1	TRBJ2-5	many	-	CSASQGAAPQETQYF	TGCAGTGCCTCTCAAGGGGCAGCGCCTCAAGAGACCCAGTACTTC
15	TRBV10-3	TRBJ2-7	many	-	CAISGTSQTTYEQYF	TGTGCCATCAGTGGAACATCACAAACTACCTACGAGCAGTACTTC
18	TRBV9	TRBJ2-2	-	TRBD2	CASSSSGLAGGRTGDLFF	TGTGCCAGCAGCTCCTCAGGACTAGCGGGAGGGCGGACCGGGGATCTGTTTTTT
12	TRBV30	TRBJ1-5	few	-	CAWSVSNQPQHF	TGTGCCTGGAGTGTAAGCAATCAGCCCCAGCATTTT
13	TRBV7-9	TRBJ2-1	many	-	CATDPGPGGEQFF	TGTGCCACCGACCCGGGTCCCGGGGGTGAGCAGTTCTTC
16	TRBV27	TRBJ2-1	-	TRBD2	CASSPGCGGRGNEQFF	TGTGCCAGCAGTCCGGGTTGTGGCGGGAGAGGGAATGAGCAGTTCTTC
18	TRBV7-9	TRBJ2-5	many	TRBD2	CASASPTAGGRMGETQYF	TGTGCCAGCGCCTCCCCCACGGCGGGGGGGCGGATGGGTGAGACCCAGTACTTC
14	TRBV12-3/TRBV12-4	TRBJ1-1	many	-	CASSLFEGNTEAFF	TGTGCCAGCAGTTTATTCGAGGGTAACACTGAAGCTTTCTTT
11	TRBV25-1	TRBJ2-1	many	-	CASSGNNEQFF	TGTGCCAGCAGTGGGAACAATGAGCAGTTCTTC